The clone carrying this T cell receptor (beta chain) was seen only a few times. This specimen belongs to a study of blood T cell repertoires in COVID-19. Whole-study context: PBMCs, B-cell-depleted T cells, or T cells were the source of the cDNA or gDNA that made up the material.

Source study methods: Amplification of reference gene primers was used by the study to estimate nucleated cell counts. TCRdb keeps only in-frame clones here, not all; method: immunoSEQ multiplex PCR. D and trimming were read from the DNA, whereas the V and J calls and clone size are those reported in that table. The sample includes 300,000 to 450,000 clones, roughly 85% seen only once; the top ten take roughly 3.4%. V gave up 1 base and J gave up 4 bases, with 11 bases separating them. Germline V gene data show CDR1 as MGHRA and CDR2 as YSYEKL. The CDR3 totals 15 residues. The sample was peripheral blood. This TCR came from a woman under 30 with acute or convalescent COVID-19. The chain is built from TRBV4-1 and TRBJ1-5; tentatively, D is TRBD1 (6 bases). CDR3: CASSQGQEANQPQHF. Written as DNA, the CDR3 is TGCGCCAGCAGCCAAGGACAGGAGGCTAATCAGCCCCAGCATTTT.